Each of the 32 T cell receptor beta chains below was sequenced from the same sample in a study of shared clonotypes between healthy human individuals. Clones were sequenced by immunoSEQ multiplex PCR, and TCRdb holds only the in-frame ones, with some missing. The sample includes hundreds of thousands of clones, about 91% seen only once; the top ten take about 24%. In the naive CD8 group, cells lacked CD45RO and were positively selected for CCR7, so terminally differentiated effector memory CD45RA+ cells were left out. Sequenced: naive CD8+ T cells sorted from blood. These receptors were collected from a man aged 25-40 years in good health.

This chain links TRBV9 with TRBJ1-1; 9 bases line up with TRBD1. Germline values: CDR1 SGDLS, CDR2 YYNGEE. V was pared by 2 bases and J by 0 bases, with 5 bases of the junction left unmatched. This CDR3 contains 16 residues. As DNA, the CDR3 is TGTGCCAGCAGCGTTGGACAGGGGATACTGAACACTGAAGCTTTCTTT. Encoded protein: CASSVGQGILNTEAFF. Based on the CDR3 plus reference TRBV9 and TRBJ1-1, the full variable domain is DSGVTQTPKHLITATGQRVTLRCSPRSGDLSVYWYQQSLDQGLQFLIQYYNGEERAKGNILERFSAQQFPDLHSELNLSSLELGDSALYFCASSVGQGILNTEAFFGQGTRLTVV.

The chain recombines TRBV28 with TRBJ1-4; D possibly corresponds to TRBD1 (6 bases). Germline-derived CDR1 and CDR2 are MDHEN and SYDVKM. The CDR3 is made up of 14 amino acids. Trimming removed 2 bases at V and 6 bases at J, with 10 bases between. The CDR3 bases are TGTGCCAGCAGTTTAGGGGGGCGCGATGAAAAACTGTTTTTT. This encodes CASSLGGRDEKLFF. The entire variable domain, with the rest obtained from reference TRBV28 and TRBJ1-4, is as follows: DVKVTQSSRYLVKRTGEKVFLECVQDMDHENMFWYRQDPGLGLRLIYFSYDVKMKEKGDIPEGYSVSREKKERFSLILESASTNQTSMYLCASSLGGRDEKLFFGSGTQLSVL.

This chain joins TRBV11-3 and TRBJ2-2; 14 nucleotides align to TRBD2. V was pared by 5 bases and J by 7 bases, with 18 bases of the junction left unmatched. Germline CDR1 reads SGHNT; CDR2 reads YENEEA. The CDR3 sequence is 20 residues long. The CDR3 DNA follows: TGTGCCAGCAGCACCAACAACGGGACTAGCGGGAGTATTACAAACGGGGAGCTGTTTTTT. Protein: CASSTNNGTSGSITNGELFF.

Details on this clone: This sample includes further DNA sequences coding for the same CDR3. The V call is TRBV5-1, the J call TRBJ1-1; no firm D call. Trimming removed 0 bases from V and 5 bases from J, with 5 bases in between. Germline assignment: CDR1 SGHRS and CDR2 YFSETQ. The CDR3 consists of 12 residues. Written as DNA, the CDR3 is TGCGCCAGCAGCTTGGTTGGTACTGAAGCTTTCTTT. Residues: CASSLVGTEAFF.

This chain links TRBV27 with TRBJ2-7; D perhaps matches TRBD2 (6 bases). The germline V and J ends were trimmed by 3 bases and 3 bases, with 12 bases remaining between them. There are 14 residues in the CDR3. From germline, CDR1 is MNHEY and CDR2 SMNVEV (reference sequence). The CDR3 loop reads CASSLGGAFYEQYF. In DNA, the CDR3 is TGTGCCAGCAGTTTGGGCGGGGCCTTCTACGAGCAGTACTTC.

CDR3 in DNA: TGTGCCAGCAGCTTAGTTATGGGCAATGAGCAGTTCTTC. It codes for CASSLVMGNEQFF. This chain links TRBV11-2 with TRBJ2-1; no firm D call. The germline V and J ends were trimmed by 1 base and 6 bases, with 7 bases remaining between them. The germline V gene has CDR1 SGHAT and CDR2 FQNNGV. There are 13 residues in the CDR3.

The chain links TRBV7-9 to TRBJ2-1, with D uncertain. The V gene's germline CDR1 is SEHNR and CDR2 FQNEAQ (reference sequence). V was clipped by 5 bases and J by 0 bases, with 11 bases between them. The CDR3 covers 15 residues. CDR3 DNA sequence: TGTGCCAGCAGCCCCGAGGTAACCTCCTACAATGAGCAGTTCTTC. This sequence encodes CASSPEVTSYNEQFF. Full variable domain (remainder filled in from reference TRBV7-9 and TRBJ2-1): DTGVSQNPRHKITKRGQNVTFRCDPISEHNRLYWYRQTLGQGPEFLTYFQNEAQLEKSRLLSDRFSAERPKGSFSTLEIQRTEQGDSAMYLCASSPEVTSYNEQFFGPGTRLTVL.

The CDR3, as DNA: TGCGCCAGCAGCAACCAAGGACAAGTTGAAAAACTGTTTTTT. Its protein product is CASSNQGQVEKLFF. This chain links TRBV4-1 with TRBJ1-4; D is perhaps TRBD1 (5 bases). This CDR3 region has 14 residues. Trimming took 5 bases from V and 7 from J, leaving 14 bases between them. Germline values: CDR1 MGHRA, CDR2 YSYEKL.

The gene calls are TRBV7-9 and TRBJ2-7; no clear D gene. CDR1 and CDR2 from the germline V gene are SEHNR and FQNEAQ (reference sequence). The CDR3 covers 15 residues. Trimming shortened V by 5 bases and J by 0 bases, and 14 bases separated the two germline ends. CDR3 nucleotides: TGTGCCAGCAGCCCCCCTAGGGCTAGCTCCTACGAGCAGTACTTC. Residues: CASSPPRASSYEQYF.

CDR3 residues: CSVEDGELFF. CDR3 nucleotides: TGCAGCGTTGAAGACGGGGAGCTGTTTTTT. J is TRBJ2-2 and V is TRBV29-1; no clear D. Germline CDR1 and CDR2: SQVTM and ANQGSEA. The CDR3 spans 10 residues. V gave up 0 bases and J gave up 7 bases, with 0 bases separating them.

A word on this clone: The identical CDR3 is also encoded by other nucleotide sequences in the sample. The chain links TRBV29-1 to TRBJ2-2; D unclear. CDR1 and CDR2 from the germline V gene are SQVTM and ANQGSEA. V was trimmed by 7 bases and J by 5 bases, leaving 5 bases between them. This CDR3 contains 10 residues. Here the CDR3 reads CSALTGELFF. CDR3 DNA sequence: TGCAGCGCCCTAACCGGGGAGCTGTTTTTT.

The gene calls are TRBV5-6 and TRBJ2-1, with D perhaps given as TRBD1 or TRBD2 (5 bases each). The CDR3 contains 15 residues. The germline CDR1 and CDR2 sequences are SGHDT and YYEEEE. Trimming stripped 2 bases from V and 2 bases from J, with 11 bases between. CDR3 protein: CASSLTGTAYNEQFF. The CDR3 nucleotides are TGTGCCAGCAGCTTAACCGGGACGGCCTACAATGAGCAGTTCTTC.

The V and J genes are TRBV5-5 and TRBJ2-7; the D gene is possibly TRBD2 (5 bases). V lost 5 bases to trimming and J lost 2 bases, with 11 bases between them. CDR3 length equals 13 residues. Germline CDR1 and CDR2: SGHKS and YYEKEE (reference sequence). CDR3 DNA sequence: TGTGCCAGCAGGGACTCCTCTGCCTACGAGCAGTACTTC. Translation gives CASRDSSAYEQYF.

This clone showed up just a few times. Other DNA sequences from this sample encode an identical CDR3 as well. The chain carries TRBV5-4 and TRBJ2-7; 8 bases line up with TRBD1. Germline values: CDR1 SGHNT, CDR2 YYREEE (reference sequence). CDR3 length: 14 residues. V was clipped by 3 bases and J by 1 base; unmatched bases: 3. The CDR3 sequence: CASSSGTGSYEQYF. The DNA of the CDR3 is TGTGCCAGCAGCTCCGGGACAGGTTCCTACGAGCAGTACTTC.

A few counts support this clone. The V call is TRBV6-4, the J call TRBJ2-1; D is perhaps TRBD1 (6 bases). Germline lookup yields CDR1 MRHNA and CDR2 SNTAGT. V dropped 5 bases and J dropped 8 bases, with 16 bases sitting between them. This CDR3 region has 14 residues. The CDR3 sequence is CASSHSGRGYEQFF. The CDR3 nucleotides are TGTGCCAGCAGTCATTCGGGCAGGGGTTATGAGCAGTTCTTC.

This chain uses TRBV7-9 with TRBJ1-4, with TRBD1 matching over 9 bases. The germline V gene has CDR1 SEHNR and CDR2 FQNEAQ (reference sequence). V gave up 2 bases and J gave up 6 bases; unmatched junction bases: 4. The CDR3 length is 15 residues. This CDR3 is CASSLTQGAYEKLFF. Written as DNA, the CDR3 is TGTGCCAGCAGCTTAACACAGGGGGCGTATGAAAAACTGTTTTTT.

This chain connects TRBV18 to TRBJ1-1; weak D call: TRBD1 (5 bases). Germline loops: CDR1 KGHSH, CDR2 LQKENI. V was clipped by 0 bases and J by 4 bases, with 12 bases between them. There are 15 residues in the CDR3. In nucleotides, the CDR3 is TGTGCCAGCTCACCACCCGTCGGGGGGAGCACTGAAGCTTTCTTT. Translation: CASSPPVGGSTEAFF.

The chain joins TRBV2 to TRBJ2-7, with 12 bases fitting TRBD1. CDR1 and CDR2 from the germline V gene are SNHLY and FYNNEI. The CDR3 contains 13 residues. The junction had 6 bases not matched to a gene; V was cut back by 10 bases and J by 5 bases. CDR3 DNA sequence: TGTGCCACGGTCCGGGACAGGGGGCACGAGCAGTACTTC. Translation: CATVRDRGHEQYF.

CDR3 residues: CAGPQGYEQFF. The CDR3 nucleotides read TGTGCCGGACCGCAGGGATATGAGCAGTTCTTC. The chain is built from TRBV2 and TRBJ2-1; TRBD1 is a possible D gene (5 bases). V was cut by 11 bases and J by 8 bases, with 13 bases left in between. The CDR3 runs 11 residues. Germline lookup yields CDR1 SNHLY and CDR2 FYNNEI. The entire variable domain, with the rest obtained from reference TRBV2 and TRBJ2-1, is as follows: EPEVTQTPSHQVTQMGQEVILRCVPISNHLYFYWYRQILGQKVEFLVSFYNNEISEKSEIFDDQFSVERPDGSNFTLKIRSTKLEDSAMYFCAGPQGYEQFFGPGTRLTVL.

This chain connects TRBV15 to TRBJ2-7; maybe TRBD1 (6 bases). The CDR3 runs 15 residues. Germline loops: CDR1 LNHNV, CDR2 YYDKDF (reference sequence). The V end was cut by 5 bases, the J end by 0 bases, with 14 bases between. CDR3 amino acids: CATSQRDKSSYEQYF. CDR3 bases: TGTGCCACCAGCCAACGGGACAAAAGCTCCTACGAGCAGTACTTC.

The chain recombines TRBV19 with TRBJ2-7, with TRBD1 matching 9 bases. The CDR3 loop spans 14 amino acids. Trimming took 4 bases from V and 5 from J; bases not matched to a gene: 6. CDR1 LNHDA and CDR2 SQIVND come from the germline V gene (reference sequence). The CDR3 spells CASSTGQGINEQYF. For the CDR3, the DNA is TGTGCCAGTAGTACGGGACAGGGAATCAACGAGCAGTACTTC.

In nucleotides, the CDR3 is TGTGCCAGCAGCCAGCCCGGGGCCAACGTCCTGACTTTC. It yields the protein CASSQPGANVLTF. This chain connects TRBV27 to TRBJ2-6; D is uncertain. CDR1 MNHEY and CDR2 SMNVEV come from the germline V gene (reference sequence). Trimming left V 6 bases short and J 4 bases short, with 7 bases between. The CDR3 totals 13 residues.

The rearrangement links TRBV19 to TRBJ1-5; 9 nucleotides align to TRBD1. Looked up from germline, CDR1 is LNHDA and CDR2 is SQIVND (reference sequence). This CDR3 is built from 16 residues. Trimming at V came to 5 bases and at J to 4 bases, leaving 9 bases not matched to a gene. CDR3 region: CASSLGRDRANQPQHF. CDR3 DNA sequence: TGTGCCAGTAGTCTGGGCCGGGACAGGGCGAATCAGCCCCAGCATTTT.

Here the CDR3 reads CASSQDWGSFGNNEQFF. CDR3 sequence (DNA): TGCGCCAGCAGCCAGGACTGGGGTTCTTTTGGGAACAATGAGCAGTTCTTC. The J gene is TRBJ2-1, the V gene TRBV4-1; D may be TRBD2 (5 bases). The CDR3 runs to 17 residues. Trimming shortened V by 3 bases and J by 5 bases, and 20 bases separated the two germline ends. Germline CDR1 and CDR2: MGHRA and YSYEKL.

The chain uses TRBV10-2 and TRBJ1-5, with 7 bases that match TRBD1. The CDR3 length is 16 residues. CDR1 is WSHSY and CDR2 is SAAADI in the germline V gene. J was trimmed by 0 bases and V by 6 bases; bases with no gene match: 8. In DNA, the CDR3 is TGCGCCAGCAGAGAGGGGACAGTTTATAGCAATCAGCCCCAGCATTTT. Its protein product is CASREGTVYSNQPQHF.

CDR3 nucleotides: TGTGCCAGCAGCTCCCTTCTAGCGGGCGAGCAGTACTTC. Translating it yields CASSSLLAGEQYF. The chain recombines TRBV7-6 with TRBJ2-7, with TRBD2 identical over 8 bases. The V gene end was trimmed by 4 bases and the J gene end by 6 bases; junction bases not matched to a gene: 5. Germline V CDR1 and CDR2: SGHVS, FNYEAQ. This CDR3 is 13 amino acids long.

The V and J genes are TRBV6-1 and TRBJ2-7; TRBD1 aligns across 8 bases. Trimming removed 4 bases from V and 3 bases from J; junction bases left unmatched: 5. Germline CDR1 reads MNHNS; CDR2 reads SASEGT. This CDR3 region has 14 residues. CDR3 sequence (DNA): TGTGCCAGCAGTGGGATAGGACAGGGCTACGAGCAGTACTTC. This sequence encodes CASSGIGQGYEQYF.

The chain links TRBV5-4 to TRBJ2-5; 8 bases match TRBD1. V lost 5 bases, J lost 2 bases, and 5 bases stayed unmatched. Germline lookup yields CDR1 SGHNT and CDR2 YYREEE (reference sequence). The CDR3 extends over 14 amino acids. The CDR3 protein is CASRGQEYQETQYF. The CDR3 DNA sequence: TGTGCCAGCAGGGGACAGGAATATCAAGAGACCCAGTACTTC.

This clone was counted once. V usage is TRBV6-4 and J usage is TRBJ2-1; the match to TRBD2 covers 14 bases. Germline CDR1 MRHNA, CDR2 SNTAGT. This CDR3 is built from 15 residues. The V segment lost 6 bases and the J segment 6 bases; nucleotides outside the gene matches: 4. In DNA form, the CDR3 reads TGTGCCAGCAGGGCGACTAGCGGGAGGGCCAATGAGCAGTTCTTC. The encoded protein is CASRATSGRANEQFF.

The chain joins TRBV11-2 to TRBJ2-1, with D possibly TRBD2 on 5 matching bases. Looked up from germline, CDR1 is SGHAT and CDR2 is FQNNGV. The CDR3 consists of 14 residues. V lost 1 base to trimming and J lost 4 bases, with 8 bases between them. CDR3 sequence: CASSLGRGYNEQFF. CDR3 nucleotide sequence: TGTGCCAGCAGCTTAGGACGGGGATACAATGAGCAGTTCTTC.

This rearrangement joins TRBV5-8 to TRBJ1-4; D unclear. This CDR3 is built from 14 residues. CDR1 SGHTS and CDR2 YDEGEE come from the germline V gene. V was trimmed by 5 bases and J by 8 bases, leaving 16 bases between them. The CDR3 region is CASSPLGGSEKLFF. CDR3 in DNA: TGTGCCAGCAGTCCTTTAGGAGGATCCGAAAAACTGTTTTTT.

The chain couples TRBV11-2 to TRBJ2-7; 10 nucleotides agree with TRBD2. V lost 0 bases and J lost 1; bases outside the gene matches: 9. Germline V gene data show CDR1 as SGHAT and CDR2 as FQNNGV. The CDR3 has 18 residues. The CDR3 nucleotides are TGTGCCAGCAGCTTAGATTTGACACTAGCGGGGAAATCCTACGAGCAGTACTTC. It codes for CASSLDLTLAGKSYEQYF.